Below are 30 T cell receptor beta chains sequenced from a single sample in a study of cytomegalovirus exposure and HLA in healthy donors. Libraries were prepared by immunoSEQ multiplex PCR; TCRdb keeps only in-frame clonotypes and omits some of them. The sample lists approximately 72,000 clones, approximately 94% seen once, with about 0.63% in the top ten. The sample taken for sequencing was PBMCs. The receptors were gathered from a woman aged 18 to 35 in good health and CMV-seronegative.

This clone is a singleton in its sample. The CDR3 DNA reads as TGCAGCGTTGTTGACAGGGAGGACTATGGCTACACCTTC. Its protein is CSVVDREDYGYTF. This chain links TRBV29-1 with TRBJ1-2, with 7 bases that match TRBD1. CDR1 is SQVTM, CDR2 ANQGSEA, per germline. V lost 4 bases and J lost 3; bases outside the gene matches: 5. The CDR3 covers 13 residues.

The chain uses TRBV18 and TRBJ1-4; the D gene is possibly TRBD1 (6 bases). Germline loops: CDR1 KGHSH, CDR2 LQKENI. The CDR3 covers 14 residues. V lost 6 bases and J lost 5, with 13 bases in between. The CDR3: CASSQRQANEKLFF. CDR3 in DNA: TGTGCCAGCTCTCAACGACAGGCGAATGAAAAACTGTTTTTT. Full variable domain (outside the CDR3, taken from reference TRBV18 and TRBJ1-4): NAGVMQNPRHLVRRRGQEARLRCSPMKGHSHVYWYRQLPEEGLKFMVYLQKENIIDESGMPKERFSAEFPKEGPSILRIQQVVRGDSAAYFCASSQRQANEKLFFGSGTQLSVL.

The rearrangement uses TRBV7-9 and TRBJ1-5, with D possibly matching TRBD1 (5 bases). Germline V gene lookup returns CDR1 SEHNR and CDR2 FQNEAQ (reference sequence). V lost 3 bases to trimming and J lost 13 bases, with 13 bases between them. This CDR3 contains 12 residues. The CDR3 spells CASSFYNGHQHF. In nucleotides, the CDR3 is TGTGCCAGCAGCTTTTATAATGGACATCAGCATTTT. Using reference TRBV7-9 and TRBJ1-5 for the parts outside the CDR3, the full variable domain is DTGVSQNPRHKITKRGQNVTFRCDPISEHNRLYWYRQTLGQGPEFLTYFQNEAQLEKSRLLSDRFSAERPKGSFSTLEIQRTEQGDSAMYLCASSFYNGHQHFGDGTRLSIL.

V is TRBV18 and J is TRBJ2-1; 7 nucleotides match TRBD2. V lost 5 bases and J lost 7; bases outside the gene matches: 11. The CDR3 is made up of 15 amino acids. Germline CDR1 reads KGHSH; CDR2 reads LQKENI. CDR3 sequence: CASSSTTSSLNEQFF. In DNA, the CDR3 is TGTGCCAGCTCATCGACGACTAGCAGCCTAAATGAGCAGTTCTTC.

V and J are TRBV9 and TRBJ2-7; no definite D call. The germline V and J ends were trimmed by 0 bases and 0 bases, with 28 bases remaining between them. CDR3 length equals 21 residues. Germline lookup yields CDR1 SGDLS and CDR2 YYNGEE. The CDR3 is CASSVVFLPQFPTPSSYEQYF. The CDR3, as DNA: TGTGCCAGCAGCGTAGTTTTTCTTCCCCAATTCCCGACACCCAGCTCCTACGAGCAGTACTTC.

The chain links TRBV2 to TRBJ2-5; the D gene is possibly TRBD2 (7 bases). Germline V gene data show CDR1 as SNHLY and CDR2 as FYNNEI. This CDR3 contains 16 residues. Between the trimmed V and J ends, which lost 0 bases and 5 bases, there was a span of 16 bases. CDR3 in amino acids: CASSEARRGLSETQYF. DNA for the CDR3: TGTGCCAGCAGTGAAGCGCGGCGGGGGCTATCTGAGACCCAGTACTTC.

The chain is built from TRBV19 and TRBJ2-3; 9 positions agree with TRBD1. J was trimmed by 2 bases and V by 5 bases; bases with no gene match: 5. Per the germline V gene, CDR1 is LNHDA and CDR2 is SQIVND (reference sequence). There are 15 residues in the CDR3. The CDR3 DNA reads TGTGCCAGTAGTGTGGGACAGGGACACACAGATACGCAGTATTTT. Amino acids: CASSVGQGHTDTQYF.

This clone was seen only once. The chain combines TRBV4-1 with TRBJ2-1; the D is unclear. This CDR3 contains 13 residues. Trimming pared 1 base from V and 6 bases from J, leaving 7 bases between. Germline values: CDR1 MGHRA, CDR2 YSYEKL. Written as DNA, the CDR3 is TGCGCCAGCAGCCAAGTTCGAGGCAATGAGCAGTTCTTC. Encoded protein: CASSQVRGNEQFF.

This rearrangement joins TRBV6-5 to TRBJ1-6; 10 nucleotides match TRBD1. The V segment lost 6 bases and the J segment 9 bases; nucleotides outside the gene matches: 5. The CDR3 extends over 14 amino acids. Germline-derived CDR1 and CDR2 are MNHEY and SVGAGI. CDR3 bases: TGTGCCAGCAGCAGAGACAGGGGGCGTTCACCCCTCCACTTT. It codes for CASSRDRGRSPLHF.

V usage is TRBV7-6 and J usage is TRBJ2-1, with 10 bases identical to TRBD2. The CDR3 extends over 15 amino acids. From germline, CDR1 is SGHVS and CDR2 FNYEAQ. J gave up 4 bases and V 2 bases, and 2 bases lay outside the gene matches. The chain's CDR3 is CASSLTSGAYNEQFF. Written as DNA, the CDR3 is TGTGCCAGCAGCTTAACTAGCGGGGCGTACAATGAGCAGTTCTTC.

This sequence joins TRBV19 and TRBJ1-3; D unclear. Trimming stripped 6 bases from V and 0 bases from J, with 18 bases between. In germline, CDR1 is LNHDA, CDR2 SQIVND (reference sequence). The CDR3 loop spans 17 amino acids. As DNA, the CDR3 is TGTGCCAGTAGCCGATCTCCTGACTCACCCTCTGGAAACACCATATATTTT. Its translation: CASSRSPDSPSGNTIYF. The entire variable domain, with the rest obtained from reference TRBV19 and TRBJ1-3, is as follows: DGGITQSPKYLFRKEGQNVTLSCEQNLNHDAMYWYRQDPGQGLRLIYYSQIVNDFQKGDIAEGYSVSREKKESFPLTVTSAQKNPTAFYLCASSRSPDSPSGNTIYFGEGSWLTVV.

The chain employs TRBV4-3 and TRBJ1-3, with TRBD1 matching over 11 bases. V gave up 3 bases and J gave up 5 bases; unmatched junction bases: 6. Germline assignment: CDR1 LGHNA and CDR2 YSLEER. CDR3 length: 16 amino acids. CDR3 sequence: CASSQGRTGGRNTIYF. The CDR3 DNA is TGCGCCAGCAGCCAGGGGAGGACAGGGGGCCGAAACACCATATATTTT.

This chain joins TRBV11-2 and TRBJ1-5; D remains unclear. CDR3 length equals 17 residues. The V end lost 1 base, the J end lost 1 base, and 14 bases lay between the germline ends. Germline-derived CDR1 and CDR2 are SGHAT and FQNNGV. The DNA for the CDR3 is TGTGCCAGCAGCTTAGGTGACTACCTCGGCAGCAATCAGCCCCAGCATTTT. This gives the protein CASSLGDYLGSNQPQHF.

CDR3 coding DNA: TGTGCCAGCAGTCACGGGGGGGTTAATGAAAAACTGTTTTTT. It encodes CASSHGGVNEKLFF. The chain has TRBV6-6 and TRBJ1-4; a possible D gene is TRBD1 (5 bases). CDR1 and CDR2 (germline): MNHNY, SVGAGI (reference sequence). Trimming shortened V by 5 bases and J by 4 bases, and 11 bases separated the two germline ends. The CDR3 has 14 amino acids.

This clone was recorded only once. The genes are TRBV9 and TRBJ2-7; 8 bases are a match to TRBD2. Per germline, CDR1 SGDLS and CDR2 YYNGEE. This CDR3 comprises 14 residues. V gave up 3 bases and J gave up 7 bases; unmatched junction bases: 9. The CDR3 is CASSAPGLVGEQYF. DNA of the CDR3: TGTGCCAGCAGCGCCCCGGGACTAGTGGGTGAGCAGTACTTC. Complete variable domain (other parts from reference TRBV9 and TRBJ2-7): DSGVTQTPKHLITATGQRVTLRCSPRSGDLSVYWYQQSLDQGLQFLIQYYNGEERAKGNILERFSAQQFPDLHSELNLSSLELGDSALYFCASSAPGLVGEQYFGPGTRLTVT.

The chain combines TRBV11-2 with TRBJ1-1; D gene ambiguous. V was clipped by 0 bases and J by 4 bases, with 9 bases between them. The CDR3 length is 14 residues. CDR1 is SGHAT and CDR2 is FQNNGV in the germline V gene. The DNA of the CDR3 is TGTGCCAGCAGCTTAGAGAGGGTAAGCACTGAAGCTTTCTTT. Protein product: CASSLERVSTEAFF.

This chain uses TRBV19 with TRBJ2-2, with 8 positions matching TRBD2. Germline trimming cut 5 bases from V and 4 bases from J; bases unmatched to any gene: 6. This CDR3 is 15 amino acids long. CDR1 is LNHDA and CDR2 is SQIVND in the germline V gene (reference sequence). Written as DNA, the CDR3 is TGTGCCAGTAGTCCCGGGACTAGAATCACCGGGGAGCTGTTTTTT. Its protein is CASSPGTRITGELFF.

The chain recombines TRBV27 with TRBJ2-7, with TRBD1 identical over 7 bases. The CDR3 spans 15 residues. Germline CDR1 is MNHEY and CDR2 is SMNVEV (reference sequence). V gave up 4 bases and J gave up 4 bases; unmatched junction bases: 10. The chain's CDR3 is CASSSRDRGTYEQYF. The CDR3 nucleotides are TGTGCCAGCAGTTCAAGGGACAGAGGTACATACGAGCAGTACTTC.

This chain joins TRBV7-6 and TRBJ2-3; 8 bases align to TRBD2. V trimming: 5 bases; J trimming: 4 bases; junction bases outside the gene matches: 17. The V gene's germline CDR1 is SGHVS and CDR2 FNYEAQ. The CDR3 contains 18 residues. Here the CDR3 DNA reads TGTGCCAGCAGCGGTGGGTTTTTCGCGGGGGGCGTGGCAGATACGCAGTATTTT. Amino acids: CASSGGFFAGGVADTQYF. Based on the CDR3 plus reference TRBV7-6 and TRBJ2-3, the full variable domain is GAGVSQSPRYKVTKRGQDVALRCDPISGHVSLYWYRQALGQGPEFLTYFNYEAQQDKSGLPNDRFSAERPEGSISTLTIQRTEQRDSAMYRCASSGGFFAGGVADTQYFGPGTRLTVL.

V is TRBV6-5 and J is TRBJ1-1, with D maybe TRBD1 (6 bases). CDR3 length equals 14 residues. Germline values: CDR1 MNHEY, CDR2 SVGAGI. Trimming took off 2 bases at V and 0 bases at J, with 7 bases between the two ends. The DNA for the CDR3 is TGTGCCAGCAGTTACAGGGGGATGAACACTGAAGCTTTCTTT. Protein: CASSYRGMNTEAFF.

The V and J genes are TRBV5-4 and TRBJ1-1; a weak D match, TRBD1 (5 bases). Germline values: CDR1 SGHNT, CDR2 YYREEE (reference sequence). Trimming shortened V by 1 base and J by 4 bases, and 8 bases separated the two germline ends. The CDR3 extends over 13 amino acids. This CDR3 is CASSLMQGTEAFF. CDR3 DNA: TGTGCCAGCAGCTTGATGCAGGGCACTGAAGCTTTCTTT.

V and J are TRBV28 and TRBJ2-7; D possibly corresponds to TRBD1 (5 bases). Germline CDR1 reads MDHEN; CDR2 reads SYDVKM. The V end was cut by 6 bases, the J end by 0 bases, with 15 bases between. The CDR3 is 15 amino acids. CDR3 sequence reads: CASSLATDSSYEQYF. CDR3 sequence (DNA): TGTGCCAGCAGCCTCGCGACCGACAGCTCCTACGAGCAGTACTTC.

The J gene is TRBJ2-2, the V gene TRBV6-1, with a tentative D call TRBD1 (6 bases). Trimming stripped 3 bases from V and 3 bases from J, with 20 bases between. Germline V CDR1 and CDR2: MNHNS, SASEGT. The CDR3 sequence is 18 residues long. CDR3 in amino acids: CASSDRDAHRAYTGELFF. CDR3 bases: TGTGCCAGCAGTGATAGGGACGCTCACAGGGCATACACCGGGGAGCTGTTTTTT.

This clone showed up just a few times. CDR3 protein: CAISEPRAVAGVRQETQYF. The CDR3 DNA is TGTGCCATCAGTGAACCCAGGGCGGTAGCGGGGGTCCGACAAGAGACCCAGTACTTC. The rearrangement links TRBV10-3 to TRBJ2-5, with TRBD2 identical over 9 bases. The CDR3 has 19 amino acids. Trimming cost V 3 bases and J 2 bases; bases outside gene matches: 16. Germline loops: CDR1 ENHRY, CDR2 SYGVKD.

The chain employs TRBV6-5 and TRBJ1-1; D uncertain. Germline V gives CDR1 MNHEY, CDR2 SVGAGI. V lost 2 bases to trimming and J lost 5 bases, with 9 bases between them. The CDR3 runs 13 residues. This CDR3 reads CASSYGRGTEAFF. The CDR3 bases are TGTGCCAGCAGTTACGGGCGGGGTACTGAAGCTTTCTTT.

The CDR3 DNA is TGTGCCAGTAGTATCACACAGGGGGAAAAACTGTTTTTT. This gives the protein CASSITQGEKLFF. The chain couples TRBV19 to TRBJ1-4, with 7 bases identical to TRBD1. The CDR3 spans 13 residues. Germline lookup yields CDR1 LNHDA and CDR2 SQIVND (reference sequence). The trim removed 3 bases at V and 8 bases at J, leaving 3 bases unmatched.

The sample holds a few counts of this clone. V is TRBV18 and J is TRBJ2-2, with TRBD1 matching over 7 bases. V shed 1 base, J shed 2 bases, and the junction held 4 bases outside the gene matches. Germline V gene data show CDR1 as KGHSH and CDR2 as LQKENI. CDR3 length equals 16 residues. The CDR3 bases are TGTGCCAGCTCACCACTGGGACAGCCTAACACCGGGGAGCTGTTTTTT. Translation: CASSPLGQPNTGELFF.

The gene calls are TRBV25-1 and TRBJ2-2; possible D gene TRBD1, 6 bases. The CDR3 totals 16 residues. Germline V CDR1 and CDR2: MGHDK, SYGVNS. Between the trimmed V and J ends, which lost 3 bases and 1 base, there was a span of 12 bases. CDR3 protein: CASSDPGHGNTGELFF. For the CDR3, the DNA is TGTGCCAGCAGTGACCCGGGACACGGGAACACCGGGGAGCTGTTTTTT.

DNA for the CDR3: TGCGCCAGCAGCTTGGTCGGTTCGTACGAGCAGTACTTC. It yields the protein CASSLVGSYEQYF. V and J are TRBV5-1 and TRBJ2-7; no clear D gene. The V gene's germline CDR1 is SGHRS and CDR2 YFSETQ. The CDR3 consists of 13 residues. Trimming took off 0 bases at V and 4 bases at J, with 8 bases between the two ends.

The CDR3 here is CASSTRTGAKETQYF. CDR3 nucleotides: TGTGCCAGCAGCACGCGGACAGGAGCTAAAGAGACCCAGTACTTC. The chain uses TRBV7-9 and TRBJ2-5, with 7 bases that match TRBD1. Unmatched junction bases numbered 9, after V lost 5 bases and J lost 3 bases. There are 15 residues in the CDR3. In germline, CDR1 is SEHNR, CDR2 FQNEAQ (reference sequence).